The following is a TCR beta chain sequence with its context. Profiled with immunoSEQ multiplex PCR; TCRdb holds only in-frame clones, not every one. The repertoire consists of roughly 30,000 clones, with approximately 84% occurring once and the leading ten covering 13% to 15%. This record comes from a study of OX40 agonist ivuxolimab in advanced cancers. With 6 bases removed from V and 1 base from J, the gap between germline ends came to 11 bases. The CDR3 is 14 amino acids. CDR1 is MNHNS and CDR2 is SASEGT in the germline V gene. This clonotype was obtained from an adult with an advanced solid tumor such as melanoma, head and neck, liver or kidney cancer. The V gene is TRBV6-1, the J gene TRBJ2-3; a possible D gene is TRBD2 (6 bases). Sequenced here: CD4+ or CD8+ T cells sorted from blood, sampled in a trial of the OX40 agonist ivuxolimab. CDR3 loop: CASRWASGTDTQYF. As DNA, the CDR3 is TGTGCCAGCAGATGGGCTAGCGGCACAGATACGCAGTATTTT.